A single sample gave rise to the 13 T cell receptor gamma chains below, sequenced in a study of gamma delta lymphoproliferative disorders and STAT genes. TCRdb fed the multiplex PCR reads into CATT to redo clone calling. The data contain 2,600 or so gamma-chain clones, roughly 8.2% of them seen just once; the ten biggest clones take up roughly a sixth. PBMCs from patients and controls supplied the genomic DNA for sequencing. The source material was blood. These receptors came from a human donor in good health.

This chain connects TRGV9 to TRGJ1 or TRGJ2. TCRdb carries no J gene annotation; the J gene was assigned here by matching the DNA with germline. The CDR3 has 13 residues. V was clipped by 3 bases and J by 12 bases; unmatched bases: 14. Germline V CDR1 and CDR2: GITISATS, ISYDGTV (reference sequence). CDR3 in DNA: TGTGCCTTGTGGGAGAATTATTATAAGATGAAACTCTTT. Translation: CALWENYYKMKLF.

In its sample, this clone is medium-sized. The rearrangement links TRGV11 to TRGJP1. No J gene is reported in TCRdb; it was inferred here by comparing the DNA with germline. TRGV11 is an open reading frame whose function is uncertain. This CDR3 region has 18 residues. J lost 5 bases, V lost 0 bases, and 12 bases had no gene match. Here the CDR3 reads CACWIRHVSRGTGWFKIF. The CDR3 region has the DNA TGTGCCTGCTGGATTAGGCACGTGTCGAGGGGAACTGGTTGGTTCAAGATATTT.

This clone is labeled as medium-sized. The V and J genes are TRGV10 and TRGJ1 or TRGJ2. TCRdb gives no J gene; it was assigned here by matching the DNA to germline. TRGV10 is designated an ORF whose function remains uncertain. V shed 8 bases and J 3 bases; nucleotides not matched to a gene: 17. This CDR3 is built from 16 residues. The CDR3 region is CAAWGGTIRAYYKKLF. CDR3 bases: TGTGCTGCGTGGGGCGGTACCATCAGAGCTTATTATAAGAAACTCTTT.

This clone is medium-sized by share. The chain links TRGV4 to TRGJ1 or TRGJ2. The J gene, absent from TCRdb, was called here by matching the DNA to germline. This CDR3 comprises 11 residues. J lost 4 bases, V lost 7 bases, and 4 bases had no gene match. From germline, CDR1 is EGSTGY and CDR2 YDSYTSSV. In DNA form, the CDR3 reads TGTGCCACCTGTGAGTATTATAAGAAACTCTTT. Its translation is CATCEYYKKLF.

This clone was recorded only once. Because the CDR3's place on the DNA is in doubt, the DNA is left out and the CDR3 is given as listed by TCRdb. The V gene is listed as TRGV4; no J gene was called. Counting both end residues, the CDR3 totals 17 amino acids. From germline, CDR1 is EGSTGY and CDR2 YDSYTSSV. The CDR3 loop reads CATWDGGRNSLAVEQHF.

By share of the sample, this clone is medium-sized (0.01 to 0.1%). The chain recombines TRGV8 with TRGJP2. TCRdb offers no J gene call, so here the DNA was matched to germline to obtain one. The CDR3 runs 14 residues. V dropped 0 bases and J dropped 2; count of bases not matched to a gene: 0. Per germline, CDR1 VENAVY and CDR2 YDSYNSRV. CDR3 coding DNA: TGTGCCACCTGGGATAGGAGTAGTGATTGGATCAAGACGTTT. It specifies CATWDRSSDWIKTF.

This clone has a handful of counts. TCRdb gives a protein that differs at residue 6 from what the DNA encodes, so the protein here is translated from the DNA. The rearrangement joins TRGV4 to TRGJ1 or TRGJ2. Germline matching of the DNA provided the J gene here, since TCRdb leaves it blank. Germline CDR1 reads EGSTGY; CDR2 reads YDSYTSSV. J gave up 8 bases and V 4 bases, and 2 bases lay outside the gene matches. This CDR3 is 10 amino acids long. The CDR3 reads CATWDHKKLF. The CDR3 nucleotides read TGTGCCACCTGGGACCATAAGAAACTCTTT.

This clone is medium-sized (0.01 to 0.1%) by share. The chain joins TRGV2 to TRGJ1 or TRGJ2. The J gene is not listed in TCRdb, so it was assigned here from a DNA match to germline. CDR1 is EGSNGY, CDR2 YDSYNSKV, per germline. The V segment lost 0 bases and the J segment 3 bases; nucleotides outside the gene matches: 5. The CDR3 loop spans 14 amino acids. This chain's CDR3 is CATWDGSSYYKKLF. The DNA for the CDR3 is TGTGCCACCTGGGACGGGAGTTCTTATTATAAGAAACTCTTT.

This clone is judged medium-sized. The chain joins TRGV2 to TRGJ1 or TRGJ2. No J segment appears in TCRdb, so it was assigned here by matching the sequence to germline. With 0 bases clipped from V and 8 bases from J, the junction kept 4 bases outside the gene matches. The CDR3 runs to 12 residues. The V gene's germline CDR1 is EGSNGY and CDR2 YDSYNSKV. The CDR3 loop is CATWDGKNKKLF. The DNA of the CDR3 is TGTGCCACCTGGGACGGGAAAAATAAGAAACTCTTT.

By sample share, this clone is medium-sized. This sequence joins TRGV2 and TRGJ1 or TRGJ2. TCRdb carries no J gene annotation; the J gene was assigned here by matching the DNA with germline. Germline-derived CDR1 and CDR2 are EGSNGY and YDSYNSKV. The V gene end was trimmed by 0 bases and the J gene end by 6 bases; junction bases not matched to a gene: 11. The CDR3 totals 15 residues. Here the CDR3 DNA reads TGTGCCACCTGGGACGGGCCTTGGGGATGTTATAAGAAACTCTTT. Translation gives CATWDGPWGCYKKLF.

This clone is categorized as medium-sized (0.01 to 0.1%). The chain couples TRGV4 to TRGJ1 or TRGJ2. Because TCRdb records no J gene, it was assigned here through a match of the DNA to germline. This CDR3 has 17 residues. From germline, CDR1 is EGSTGY and CDR2 YDSYTSSV. V shed 4 bases and J 7 bases; nucleotides not matched to a gene: 22. CDR3 loop: CATWDHWSRLFWYKKLF. The CDR3 DNA is TGTGCCACCTGGGACCACTGGAGTCGGCTCTTTTGGTATAAGAAACTCTTT.

The V call is TRGV4, the J call TRGJ1 or TRGJ2. The J gene comes from matching the DNA to germline here; TCRdb lacks it. Looked up from germline, CDR1 is EGSTGY and CDR2 is YDSYTSSV. The ends lost 8 bases at V and 3 bases at J; junction bases unmatched: 4. CDR3 length: 11 amino acids. In DNA form, the CDR3 reads TGTGCCACCTCCTCTTATTATAAGAAACTCTTT. It translates to CATSSYYKKLF.

This clone ranks as medium-sized. CDR3 region: CATWDGPGNYYKKLF. In DNA form, the CDR3 reads TGTGCCACCTGGGATGGGCCTGGGAATTATTATAAGAAACTCTTT. This rearrangement joins TRGV4 to TRGJ1 or TRGJ2. The J gene is not listed in TCRdb, so it was assigned here from a DNA match to germline. The germline gives CDR1 EGSTGY, CDR2 YDSYTSSV. This CDR3 is 15 amino acids long. After removal of 0 bases from V and 0 bases from J, the junction contained 5 bases not matched to a gene.